These 9 T cell receptor beta chains were all obtained from the same sample, sequenced in a study of cytomegalovirus exposure and HLA in healthy donors (dated by TCRdb to 2016 to 2017). The protocol used for the library was the immunoSEQ multiplex PCR assay. The multiplex PCR relied on a mix of 60 forward primers for TCR Vbeta segments and 13 reverse primers for TCR Jbeta segments. TCRdb obtained this table from immuneACCESS and retained in-frame rearrangements with V and J assigned. These tables miss some clones; where compared with another copy, unresolved V genes account for less than half of the shortfall, and the remainder is unexplained. This sample is represented by about 150,000 clones; around nine tenths of them were singletons. The top ten clonotypes cover less than 5.5% of the sample. The sample taken for sequencing was PBMCs. The receptors were sampled from a woman aged 25 to 39 in good health and CMV-seronegative.

V gene TRBV6-6 combines with J gene TRBJ1-2; D ambiguous. Deletions cut 0 bases from V and 8 bases from J, with 10 bases between. There are 13 residues in the CDR3. CDR1 MNHNY and CDR2 SVGAGI come from the germline V gene (reference sequence). The CDR3, as DNA: TGTGCCAGCAGTTACTCGTGGGGAGACGGCTACACCTTC. Its translation is CASSYSWGDGYTF.

This chain links TRBV7-8 with TRBJ1-1; D call uncertain. The CDR3 runs 15 residues. V was shortened by 7 bases and J by 1 base, with 16 bases between the two germline ends. Germline loops: CDR1 SGHVS, CDR2 FQNEAQ. The CDR3 nucleotides are TGTGCCAGCACCCCTCCCCCCCTAACGAACACTGAAGCTTTCTTT. Its protein is CASTPPPLTNTEAFF.

J is TRBJ1-2 and V is TRBV19, with TRBD1 as a possible D gene (5 bases). The CDR3 is made up of 14 amino acids. Trimming removed 4 bases at V and 0 bases at J, with 9 bases between. Germline V gene data show CDR1 as LNHDA and CDR2 as SQIVND (reference sequence). CDR3 in DNA: TGTGCCAGTAGTAACAGGAGAGCTAACTATGGCTACACCTTC. Translation: CASSNRRANYGYTF.

The CDR3 spells CASTSLTPDNYGYTF. The CDR3 nucleotides read TGTGCCAGCACCTCCCTGACACCGGATAACTATGGCTACACCTTC. The rearrangement links TRBV28 to TRBJ1-2; D gene unclear. Trimming shortened V by 7 bases and J by 1 base, and 16 bases separated the two germline ends. The CDR3 is 15 amino acids. Germline V CDR1 and CDR2: MDHEN, SYDVKM.

V usage is TRBV9 and J usage is TRBJ2-2; TRBD2 matches 15 bases. Trimming took 4 bases from V and 4 from J; bases not matched to a gene: 8. This CDR3 comprises 18 residues. The V gene's germline CDR1 is SGDLS and CDR2 YYNGEE. CDR3 amino acids: CASSPGLAGGYGTGELFF. For the CDR3, the DNA is TGTGCCAGCAGCCCCGGACTAGCGGGGGGGTATGGCACCGGGGAGCTGTTTTTT. Variable domain in full (rest from reference TRBV9 and TRBJ2-2): DSGVTQTPKHLITATGQRVTLRCSPRSGDLSVYWYQQSLDQGLQFLIQYYNGEERAKGNILERFSAQQFPDLHSELNLSSLELGDSALYFCASSPGLAGGYGTGELFFGEGSRLTVL.

In DNA, the CDR3 is TGTGCCAGCATGACTCGAGGGAGATACTACGAGCAGTACTTC. It codes for CASMTRGRYYEQYF. J is TRBJ2-7 and V is TRBV27; the D gene is possibly TRBD2 (5 bases). The CDR3 runs to 14 residues. Trimming pared 7 bases from V and 3 bases from J, leaving 16 bases between. Per the germline V gene, CDR1 is MNHEY and CDR2 is SMNVEV (reference sequence).

The chain carries TRBV6-9 and TRBJ1-4, with a possible D match to TRBD1 (5 bases). V shed 7 bases and J shed 6 bases, with 12 bases lying between them. The CDR3 consists of 13 residues. Germline V CDR1 and CDR2: MNHGY, SVAAGI. This CDR3 reads CASKRQNHEKLFF. The CDR3 nucleotides read TGTGCCAGCAAGCGACAGAACCATGAAAAACTGTTTTTT.

This clone was recorded once. This sequence joins TRBV18 and TRBJ2-7; the D gene is possibly TRBD1 (6 bases). The CDR3 has 14 amino acids. The germline CDR1 and CDR2 sequences are KGHSH and LQKENI. V lost 3 bases and J 0 bases, leaving 9 bases between the germline ends. The CDR3 nucleotides are TGTGCCAGCTCACCGGGACAAACCTCCTACGAGCAGTACTTC. Translation: CASSPGQTSYEQYF.

The chain employs TRBV30 and TRBJ2-5; TRBD1 matches at 8 bases. The CDR3 is made up of 14 amino acids. The J segment lost 5 bases and the V segment lost 2 bases, leaving 7 bases of the junction unmatched. Germline loops: CDR1 GTSNPN, CDR2 SVGIG (reference sequence). The CDR3 DNA reads as TGTGCCTGGAGTCCTCAGGGGGCGGGGGAGACCCAGTACTTC. It encodes CAWSPQGAGETQYF.